The 14 T cell receptor beta chains below all came from one sample that was sequenced in a study of shared clonotypes between healthy human individuals (dated by TCRdb to about 2020). Libraries were built with the immunoSEQ multiplex PCR assay. Sourced from immuneACCESS, this table was stored by TCRdb with only in-frame sequences that have V and J called. A share of the clones is absent; for the studies checked, an unresolved V gene accounts for under half, and the remainder has no known explanation. Recorded for this sample are a few million clones; more than 80% of them occurred a single time. The ten largest clones capture around 0.14% of the sample. Sequencing was done on a sample of naive CD4+ T cells sorted from blood. Sample cell subset or site, as interpreted from the label and publication: CD45RA+ positively selected. Receptors originate from a man younger than 30 in good health.

The chain employs TRBV19 and TRBJ1-5, with TRBD1 matching 9 bases. Germline V gene lookup returns CDR1 LNHDA and CDR2 SQIVND (reference sequence). V shed 8 bases, J shed 0 bases, and the junction held 2 bases outside the gene matches. The CDR3 runs 14 residues. The CDR3 DNA follows: TGTGCCAGTTGGGACAGGGTTAGCAATCAGCCCCAGCATTTT. It specifies CASWDRVSNQPQHF.

The V and J genes are TRBV7-6 and TRBJ2-7; TRBD2 might be the D (6 bases). The germline V gene encodes CDR1 SGHVS and CDR2 FNYEAQ. Trimming left V 5 bases short and J 0 bases short, with 14 bases between. The length of the CDR3 is 15 residues. The CDR3 loop reads CASSRTDGSSYEQYF. The CDR3 nucleotides are TGTGCCAGCAGCCGAACGGACGGGAGCTCCTACGAGCAGTACTTC.

The chain joins TRBV11-2 to TRBJ1-4, with D uncertain. The CDR3 totals 15 residues. CDR1 SGHAT and CDR2 FQNNGV come from the germline V gene. Trimming removed 2 bases at V and 3 bases at J, with 10 bases between. CDR3 DNA sequence: TGTGCCAGCAGCTTATTACAGCAACCTAATGAAAAACTGTTTTTT. Its protein product is CASSLLQQPNEKLFF. The full variable domain, with the rest looked up from reference TRBV11-2 and TRBJ1-4, is EAGVAQSPRYKIIEKRQSVAFWCNPISGHATLYWYQQILGQGPKLLIQFQNNGVVDDSQLPKDRFSAERLKGVDSTLKIQPAKLEDSAVYLCASSLLQQPNEKLFFGSGTQLSVL.

The V call is TRBV4-1, the J call TRBJ2-2; D possibly uses TRBD1 or TRBD2 (5 bases each). Between the trimmed V and J ends, which lost 5 bases and 5 bases, there was a span of 18 bases. The CDR3 is 16 amino acids. Per germline, CDR1 MGHRA and CDR2 YSYEKL. As DNA, the CDR3 is TGCGCCAGCAGCTACGGGACCTCAAAGGAGACCGGGGAGCTGTTTTTT. This encodes CASSYGTSKETGELFF.

The CDR3, as DNA: TGCGCCAGCAGCCAAGAAACCCTAGCGAGCATAAACAATGAGCAGTTCTTC. Protein product: CASSQETLASINNEQFF. This chain uses TRBV4-1 with TRBJ2-1; D may be TRBD2 (6 bases). Trimming cost V 0 bases and J 5 bases, with 17 bases left between them. CDR3 length: 17 residues. CDR1 is MGHRA, CDR2 YSYEKL, per germline.

The gene calls are TRBV5-1 and TRBJ1-6, with D possibly being TRBD1 (5 bases). The CDR3 extends over 11 amino acids. The V end lost 3 bases, the J end lost 14 bases, and 9 bases lay between the germline ends. From germline, CDR1 is SGHRS and CDR2 YFSETQ. The chain's CDR3 is CASSSGGALHF. The CDR3 bases are TGCGCCAGCAGCTCCGGGGGAGCCCTCCACTTT.

The chain carries TRBV7-2 and TRBJ2-7, with D perhaps matching TRBD2 (6 bases). The CDR3 loop spans 15 amino acids. V lost 5 bases and J 3 bases, leaving 17 bases between the germline ends. Germline lookup yields CDR1 SGHTA and CDR2 FQGNSA. Here the CDR3 DNA reads TGTGCCAGCAGCGCCACAGGTGCTAGCGTCTACGAGCAGTACTTC. Amino acid sequence: CASSATGASVYEQYF.

The V call is TRBV10-3, the J call TRBJ2-5, with D maybe TRBD2 (7 bases). The CDR3 totals 14 residues. V shed 6 bases and J shed 3 bases, with 14 bases lying between them. CDR1 is ENHRY, CDR2 SYGVKD, per germline. The CDR3 protein is CAISSKGGKETQYF. CDR3 sequence (DNA): TGTGCCATCAGCAGTAAGGGGGGGAAAGAGACCCAGTACTTC.

The chain combines TRBV6-1 with TRBJ1-2; D is ambiguous. The CDR3 consists of 14 residues. Between the trimmed V and J ends, which lost 8 bases and 3 bases, there was a span of 16 bases. Germline CDR1 and CDR2: MNHNS and SASEGT. The CDR3 DNA follows: TGTGCCAGCTCCGAGGCCCAGAAACACTATGGCTACACCTTC. This translates into CASSEAQKHYGYTF.

J is TRBJ2-1 and V is TRBV6-1; 8 bases fit TRBD2. The CDR3 is 14 amino acids. The ends lost 5 bases at V and 8 bases at J; junction bases unmatched: 8. CDR1 and CDR2 from the germline V gene are MNHNS and SASEGT. CDR3 DNA sequence: TGTGCCAGCAGTATGCGGGGGGTTTTCGATGAGCAGTTCTTC. It yields the protein CASSMRGVFDEQFF.

The table lists this clone with a few counts. The chain links TRBV7-7 to TRBJ1-6; a weak D match, TRBD1 (6 bases). Germline CDR1 is SSHAT and CDR2 is FNYEAQ (reference sequence). The CDR3 covers 17 residues. The CDR3 nucleotides read TGTGCTAGCGGATTGGGAGCCATGGGACATTATAATTCACCCCTCCACTTT. This codes for CASGLGAMGHYNSPLHF.

This chain's CDR3 is CASSLGYPSAAPYEQYF. The CDR3 coding sequence is TGTGCCAGCAGCTTAGGTTATCCTAGCGCCGCACCCTACGAGCAGTACTTC. The chain recombines TRBV7-2 with TRBJ2-7; weak D call: TRBD2 (6 bases). This CDR3 is 17 amino acids long. Trimming left V 1 base short and J 2 bases short, with 18 bases between. Germline CDR1 is SGHTA and CDR2 is FQGNSA.

The CDR3 DNA reads as TGCAGCGCTGAGGACAGAAGGAGCTCCTACGAGCAGTACTTC. It encodes CSAEDRRSSYEQYF. V usage is TRBV29-1 and J usage is TRBJ2-7; D may be TRBD1 (6 bases). Germline V gene data show CDR1 as SQVTM and CDR2 as ANQGSEA. CDR3 length: 14 amino acids. V was cut by 7 bases and J by 0 bases, with 16 bases left in between.

V gene TRBV5-1 combines with J gene TRBJ2-1, with TRBD2 as a possible D gene (5 bases). The CDR3 spans 15 residues. Germline-derived CDR1 and CDR2 are SGHRS and YFSETQ. Trimming stripped 1 base from V and 4 bases from J, with 12 bases between. CDR3 DNA sequence: TGCGCCAGCAGCTTGAGAAGCGGAGTGTACAATGAGCAGTTCTTC. It yields the protein CASSLRSGVYNEQFF. Looking up the rest from reference TRBV5-1 and TRBJ2-1 gives the full variable domain: KAGVTQTPRYLIKTRGQQVTLSCSPISGHRSVSWYQQTPGQGLQFLFEYFSETQRNKGNFPGRFSGRQFSNSRSEMNVSTLELGDSALYLCASSLRSGVYNEQFFGPGTRLTVL.